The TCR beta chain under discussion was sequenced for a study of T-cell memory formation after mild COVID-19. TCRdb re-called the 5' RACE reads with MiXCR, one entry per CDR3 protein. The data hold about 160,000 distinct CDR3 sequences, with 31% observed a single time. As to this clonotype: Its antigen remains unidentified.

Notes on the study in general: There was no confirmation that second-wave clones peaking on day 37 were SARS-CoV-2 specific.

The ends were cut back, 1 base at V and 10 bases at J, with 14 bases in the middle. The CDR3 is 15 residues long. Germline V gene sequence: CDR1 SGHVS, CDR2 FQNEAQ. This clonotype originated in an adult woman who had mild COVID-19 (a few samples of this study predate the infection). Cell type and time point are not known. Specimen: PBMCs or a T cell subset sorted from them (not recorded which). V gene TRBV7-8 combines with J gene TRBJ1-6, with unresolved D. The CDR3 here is CASSLVTGKMSPLHF. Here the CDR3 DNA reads TGTGCCAGCAGCTTAGTAACGGGCAAGATGTCACCCCTCCACTTT.